The clone carrying this TCR beta chain has a single count. Unmatched junction bases numbered 16, after V lost 1 base and J lost 2 bases. CDR3 length: 19 residues. The germline CDR1 and CDR2 sequences are KGHSY and FQNENV. Only in-frame clones appear in the TCRdb table, and some are missing; sequencing was by immunoSEQ multiplex PCR. Of under 200,000 clones in the sample, approximately 80% were seen once. This record belongs to a study of blood T cell repertoires in COVID-19. The source is a man over 45 who had recovered from COVID-19. The source material was PBMCs or T cells enriched from blood (not recorded which). The chain joins TRBV16 to TRBJ1-2; 7 positions agree with TRBD1. The CDR3 sequence: CASSQLGQEESDINYGYTF. The CDR3 bases are TGTGCCAGCAGCCAATTAGGACAGGAGGAATCGGATATAAACTATGGCTACACCTTC.